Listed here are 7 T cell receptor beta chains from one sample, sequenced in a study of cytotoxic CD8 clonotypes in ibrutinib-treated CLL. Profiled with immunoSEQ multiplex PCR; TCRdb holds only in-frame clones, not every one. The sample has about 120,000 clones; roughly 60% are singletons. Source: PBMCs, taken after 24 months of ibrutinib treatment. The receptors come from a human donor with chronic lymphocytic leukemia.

In DNA form, the CDR3 reads TGTGCCAGCAGTTTAGCAGGGAATATAAGGTTGGGTAACTATGGCTACACCTTC. This translates into CASSLAGNIRLGNYGYTF. The chain links TRBV27 to TRBJ1-2; maybe TRBD1 (5 bases). Germline V lookup: CDR1 MNHEY, CDR2 SMNVEV (reference sequence). The CDR3 is 18 amino acids. Trimming removed 2 bases from V and 1 base from J, with 20 bases in between.

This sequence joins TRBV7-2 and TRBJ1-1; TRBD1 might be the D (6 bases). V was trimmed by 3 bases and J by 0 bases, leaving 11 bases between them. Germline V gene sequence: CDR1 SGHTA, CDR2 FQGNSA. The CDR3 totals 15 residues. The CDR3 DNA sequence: TGTGCCAGCAGCTTTCAACAGGGTATGAACACTGAAGCTTTCTTT. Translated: CASSFQQGMNTEAFF.

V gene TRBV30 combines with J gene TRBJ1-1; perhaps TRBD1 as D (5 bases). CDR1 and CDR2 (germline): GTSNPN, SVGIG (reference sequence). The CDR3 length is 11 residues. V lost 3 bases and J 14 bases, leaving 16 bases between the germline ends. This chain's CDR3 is CAWRPRGFTFF. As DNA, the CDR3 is TGTGCCTGGAGACCACGGGGGTTTACATTCTTT.

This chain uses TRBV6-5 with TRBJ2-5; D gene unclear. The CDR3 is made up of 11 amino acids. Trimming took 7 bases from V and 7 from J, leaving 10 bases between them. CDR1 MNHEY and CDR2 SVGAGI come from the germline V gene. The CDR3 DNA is TGTGCCAGCACCTCCGTCGGGACCCAGTACTTC. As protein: CASTSVGTQYF.

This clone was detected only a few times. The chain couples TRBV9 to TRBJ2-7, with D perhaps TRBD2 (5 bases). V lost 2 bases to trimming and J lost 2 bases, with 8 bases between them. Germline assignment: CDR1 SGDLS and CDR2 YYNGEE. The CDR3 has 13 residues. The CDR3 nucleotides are TGTGCCAGCAGCGTCGACGGGACCTACGAGCAGTACTTC. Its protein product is CASSVDGTYEQYF.

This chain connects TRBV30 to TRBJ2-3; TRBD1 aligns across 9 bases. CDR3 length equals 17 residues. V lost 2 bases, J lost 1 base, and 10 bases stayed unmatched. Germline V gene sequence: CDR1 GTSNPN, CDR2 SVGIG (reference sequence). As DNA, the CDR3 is TGTGCCTGGAGTCCAAATAGTGGACAGGGGCGCACAGATACGCAGTATTTT. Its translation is CAWSPNSGQGRTDTQYF. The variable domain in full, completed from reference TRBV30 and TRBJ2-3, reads SQTIHQWPATLVQPVGSPLSLECTVEGTSNPNLYWYRQAAGRGLQLLFYSVGIGQISSEVPQNLSASRPQDRQFILSSKKLLLSDSGFYLCAWSPNSGQGRTDTQYFGPGTRLTVL.

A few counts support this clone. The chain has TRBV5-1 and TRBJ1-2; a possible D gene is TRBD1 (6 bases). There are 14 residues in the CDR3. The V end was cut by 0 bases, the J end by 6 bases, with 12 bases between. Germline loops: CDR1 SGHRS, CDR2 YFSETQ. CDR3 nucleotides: TGCGCCAGCAGCTTGGGCACAGGGTTGGATGGCTACACCTTC. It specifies CASSLGTGLDGYTF.